Listed here are 20 T cell receptor beta chains from one sample, sequenced in a study of blood T cells in healthy people across ages. A sample-barcoded 5' primer and a J-beta primer mix were used in a second PCR of about 7 to 11 cycles. Each CDR3 protein is one row after TCRdb ran MiXCR on the 5' RACE reads. The sample lists 710,000 or so distinct CDR3 sequences, around a fifth seen once, with about 22% in the top ten. The sequencing input was blood. These receptor sequences come from a man in his 70s in good health.

This rearrangement joins TRBV12-3 or TRBV12-4 to TRBJ1-1, with D possibly being TRBD1 (5 bases). The CDR3 spans 13 residues. V was trimmed by 5 bases and J by 6 bases, leaving 13 bases between them. The CDR3 DNA reads TGTGCCAGCAGTCTCCGGGACCGGTCTGAAGCTTTCTTT. It is translated as CASSLRDRSEAFF.

There are a few counts of this clonotype. CDR3 in amino acids: CASSLKQNNEQFF. The CDR3, as DNA: TGTGCCAGCAGCTTAAAACAGAACAATGAGCAGTTCTTC. V and J are TRBV7-2 and TRBJ2-1; D ambiguous. V lost 2 bases and J 5 bases, leaving 7 bases between the germline ends. The CDR3 contains 13 residues. CDR1 and CDR2 from the germline V gene are SGHTA and FQGNSA. Variable domain in full (rest from reference TRBV7-2 and TRBJ2-1): GAGVSQSPSNKVTEKGKDVELRCDPISGHTALYWYRQSLGQGLEFLIYFQGNSAPDKSGLPSDRFSAERTGGSVSTLTIQRTQQEDSAVYLCASSLKQNNEQFFGPGTRLTVL.

The gene calls are TRBV3-1 and TRBJ2-5, with D possibly TRBD2 on 6 matching bases. The CDR3 is 15 residues long. Trimming stripped 0 bases from V and 9 bases from J, with 17 bases between. Germline CDR1 LGHDT, CDR2 YNNKEL (reference sequence). CDR3 sequence reads: CASSQDPSGSRAQYF. The CDR3 coding sequence is TGTGCCAGCAGCCAAGATCCCAGCGGGTCAAGGGCCCAGTACTTC.

The DNA for the CDR3 is TGTGCCAGCAGCTTACAGGGATCCCACGAGCAGTACGTC. Encoded protein: CASSLQGSHEQYV. V gene TRBV7-2 combines with J gene TRBJ2-5; possible D gene TRBD1, 5 bases. The DNA matches TRBJ2-7 better at its end, which makes the J call doubtful. CDR3 length: 13 amino acids. The germline V gene has CDR1 SGHTA and CDR2 FQGNSA.

There are a few counts of this clonotype. V usage is TRBV6-4 and J usage is TRBJ1-2; unclear D gene. The germline CDR1 and CDR2 sequences are MRHNA and SNTAGT. Trimming cost V 0 bases and J 7 bases, with 12 bases left between them. The CDR3 contains 14 residues. The CDR3 loop is CASSDSGALGGYTF. The CDR3 DNA is TGTGCCAGCAGTGACTCGGGCGCGCTAGGTGGCTACACCTTC.

This clonotype was found a few times. The chain couples TRBV30 to TRBJ2-1, with D perhaps matching TRBD2 (6 bases). CDR1 and CDR2 (germline): GTSNPN, SVGIG (reference sequence). Deletions cut 0 bases from V and 8 bases from J, with 11 bases between. This CDR3 has 13 residues. DNA for the CDR3: TGTGCCTGGAGTGTAACGGGAGAGCATGAGCAGTTCTTC. It specifies CAWSVTGEHEQFF.

This clonotype occurred a few times. The chain employs TRBV15 and TRBJ1-6; 9 positions match TRBD1. The germline V gene encodes CDR1 LNHNV and CDR2 YYDKDF (reference sequence). J gave up 8 bases and V 1 base, and 3 bases lay outside the gene matches. This CDR3 is 15 amino acids long. The DNA of the CDR3 is TGTGCCACCAGCAGAGTAGGGACAGGGCATTCACCCCTCCACTTT. Its protein is CATSRVGTGHSPLHF.

A note on this clonotype: One junction end does not reproduce the germline sequence, and a read error may be involved. V and J are TRBV5-5 and TRBJ2-1; the match to TRBD2 covers 13 bases. The CDR3 extends over 15 amino acids. The germline V gene encodes CDR1 SGHKS and CDR2 YYEKEE (reference sequence). The CDR3 DNA sequence: TGTGCCGGCAGCTTGCTGACTAGCGGGAGGAATGAGCAGTTCTTC. It yields the protein CAGSLLTSGRNEQFF.

The table lists this clonotype with a few counts. The chain carries TRBV29-1 and TRBJ2-5; D gene unclear. Trimming left V 3 bases short and J 11 bases short, with 22 bases between. The CDR3 loop spans 14 amino acids. Germline V gene lookup returns CDR1 SQVTM and CDR2 ANQGSEA. The CDR3 nucleotides read TGCAGCGTTGAGGATTGGGAACCCACCTATGAGCAGTACTTC. Translation: CSVEDWEPTYEQYF.

J is TRBJ2-3 and V is TRBV7-7; D is ambiguous. This CDR3 has 15 amino acids. Trimming took off 1 base at V and 2 bases at J, with 10 bases between the two ends. CDR1 is SSHAT, CDR2 FNYEAQ, per germline (reference sequence). In DNA form, the CDR3 reads TGTGCCAGCAGCTTAGAAGCCAGTATCACAGATACGCAGTATTTT. It specifies CASSLEASITDTQYF.

This clonotype was observed a few times. This may be a read error: a much more frequent sequence differs by one nucleotide. V usage is TRBV7-2 and J usage is TRBJ2-3; 9 positions match TRBD2. CDR3 length: 15 residues. In germline, CDR1 is SGHTA, CDR2 FQGNSA. This chain's CDR3 is CACSASGTSTDTQYF. Here the CDR3 DNA reads TGTGCCTGCAGCGCTAGCGGGACAAGCACAGATACGCAGTATTTT.

The CDR3 sequence: CASSQNPGGEKLFF. In DNA, the CDR3 is TGTGCCAGCAGCCAAAACCCCGGGGGGGAAAAACTGTTTTTT. The V and J genes are TRBV7-9 and TRBJ1-4, with D possibly matching TRBD1 (5 bases). V lost 5 bases and J 8 bases, leaving 15 bases between the germline ends. The CDR3 is made up of 14 amino acids. The germline gives CDR1 SEHNR, CDR2 FQNEAQ (reference sequence).

The chain couples TRBV6-5 to TRBJ2-1; D is ambiguous. This CDR3 has 13 amino acids. V dropped 2 bases and J dropped 5 bases, with 7 bases sitting between them. CDR1 MNHEY and CDR2 SVGAGI come from the germline V gene. The CDR3 spells CASSYGVNNEQFF. The DNA of the CDR3 is TGTGCCAGCAGTTACGGGGTCAACAATGAGCAGTTCTTC.

The V gene is TRBV12-3 or TRBV12-4, the J gene TRBJ1-3; D is possibly TRBD1 (5 bases). The V gene lost 5 bases and the J gene lost 4 bases, with 18 bases spanning the gap. The CDR3 covers 16 residues. The CDR3 reads CASSLPSRARGNTIYF. In DNA form, the CDR3 reads TGTGCCAGCAGTCTCCCTTCCAGGGCGAGAGGAAACACCATATATTTT.

The chain combines TRBV12-3 or TRBV12-4 with TRBJ1-3; no firm D call. The V gene lost 2 bases and the J gene lost 4 bases, with 12 bases spanning the gap. CDR3 size: 15 residues. The CDR3 loop is CASSLLAAWGNTIYF. CDR3 DNA sequence: TGTGCCAGCAGTTTATTGGCAGCTTGGGGAAACACCATATATTTT.

This clonotype has more than one count but fewer than ten. CDR3 region: CASRRRGLAGDHNEQFF. The DNA for the CDR3 is TGTGCCAGCAGACGTCGGGGACTAGCGGGGGACCACAATGAGCAGTTCTTC. The V gene is TRBV5-6, the J gene TRBJ2-7, with 14 bases fitting TRBD2. The J call could be wrong; TRBJ2-1 is a better fit for the DNA end. The germline V gene has CDR1 SGHDT and CDR2 YYEEEE. The CDR3 has 17 amino acids.

This clonotype came up many times. The rearrangement uses TRBV7-2 and TRBJ2-1, with D perhaps TRBD1 (6 bases). CDR3 length: 15 residues. CDR1 and CDR2 (germline): SGHTA, FQGNSA. V lost 1 base and J 7 bases, leaving 14 bases between the germline ends. This CDR3 reads CASSLDLGAPNEQFF. In DNA form, the CDR3 reads TGTGCCAGCAGCTTAGATTTGGGGGCGCCGAATGAGCAGTTCTTC. Full variable domain (remainder filled in from reference TRBV7-2 and TRBJ2-1): GAGVSQSPSNKVTEKGKDVELRCDPISGHTALYWYRQSLGQGLEFLIYFQGNSAPDKSGLPSDRFSAERTGGSVSTLTIQRTQQEDSAVYLCASSLDLGAPNEQFFGPGTRLTVL.

This clonotype came up a few times. This rearrangement joins TRBV4-3 to TRBJ2-3; 7 positions agree with TRBD2. The ends lost 8 bases at V and 4 bases at J; junction bases unmatched: 3. CDR1 LGHNA and CDR2 YSLEER come from the germline V gene. The CDR3 contains 12 residues. The CDR3 here is CASWLAADTQYF. The CDR3 region has the DNA TGCGCCAGCTGGCTAGCGGCAGATACGCAGTATTTT.

This clonotype was detected a few times. CDR3 coding DNA: TGTGCCAGCAGCGAGATGGAGGGGACCGAGCAGTACGTC. Translated, it gives CASSEMEGTEQYV. This chain connects TRBV9 to TRBJ2-5; D may be TRBD2 (6 bases). The J call may be incorrect, as the DNA end agrees better with TRBJ2-7. The CDR3 covers 13 residues. Germline V gives CDR1 SGDLS, CDR2 YYNGEE.

The chain has TRBV2 and TRBJ2-2; D is possibly TRBD1 (6 bases). Germline assignment: CDR1 SNHLY and CDR2 FYNNEI. This CDR3 spans 15 amino acids. Between the trimmed V and J ends, which lost 6 bases and 3 bases, there was a span of 14 bases. In nucleotides, the CDR3 is TGTGCCAGCAGCCCACAGGGTCCTGACACCGGGGAGCTGTTTTTT. The encoded protein is CASSPQGPDTGELFF.